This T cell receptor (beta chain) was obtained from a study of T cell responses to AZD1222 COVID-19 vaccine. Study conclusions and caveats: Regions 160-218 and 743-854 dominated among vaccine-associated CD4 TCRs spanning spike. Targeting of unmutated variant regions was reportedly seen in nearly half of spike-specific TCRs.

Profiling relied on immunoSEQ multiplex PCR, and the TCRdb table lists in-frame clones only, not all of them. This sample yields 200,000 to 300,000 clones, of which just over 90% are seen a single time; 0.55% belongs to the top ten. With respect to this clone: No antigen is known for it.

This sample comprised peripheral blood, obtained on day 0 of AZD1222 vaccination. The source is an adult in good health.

In nucleotides, the CDR3 is TGTGCCAGCAGTTTACTCGGTCGGCAGGGGAACACTGAAGCTTTCTTT. This gives the protein CASSLLGRQGNTEAFF. J is TRBJ1-1 and V is TRBV28; D is possibly TRBD1 (5 bases). Trimming took 2 bases from V and 1 from J, leaving 14 bases between them. CDR1 is MDHEN, CDR2 SYDVKM, per germline. This CDR3 contains 16 residues.